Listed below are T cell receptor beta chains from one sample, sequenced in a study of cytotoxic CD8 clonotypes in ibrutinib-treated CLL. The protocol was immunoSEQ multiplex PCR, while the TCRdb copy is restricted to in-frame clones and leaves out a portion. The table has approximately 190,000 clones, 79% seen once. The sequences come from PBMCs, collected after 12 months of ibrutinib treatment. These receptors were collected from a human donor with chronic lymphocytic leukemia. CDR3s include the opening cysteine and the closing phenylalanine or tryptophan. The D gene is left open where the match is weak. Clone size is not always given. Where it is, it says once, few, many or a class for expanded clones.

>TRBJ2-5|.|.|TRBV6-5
TGTGCCAGCAGTTACCGTAAGCGGACCCTGGGGGAGACCCAGTACTTC
CASSYRKRTLGETQYF
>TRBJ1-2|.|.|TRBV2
TGTGCCAGCAGTGAATGGAATTATGGCTACACCTTC
CASSEWNYGYTF
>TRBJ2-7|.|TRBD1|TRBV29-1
TGCAGCGTGGGGACCGGGACAGGGAGCGAGCAGTACTTC
CSVGTGTGSEQYF
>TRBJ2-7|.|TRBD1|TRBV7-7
TGTGCTAGCAGCTTAGGCCAGGGGGCGACCTACGAGCAGTACTTC
CASSLGQGATYEQYF
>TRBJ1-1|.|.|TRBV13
TGTGCCAGCAGCTTAGGTAGGGGTTTGAGCACTGAAGCTTTCTTT
CASSLGRGLSTEAFF
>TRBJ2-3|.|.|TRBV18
TGTGCCAGCTCACCAATGTCGGGAGCGGATACGCAGTATTTT
CASSPMSGADTQYF
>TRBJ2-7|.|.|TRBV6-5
TGTGCCAGCAGTTACCAAGCCGAGGGTTCCTACGAGCAGTACTTC
CASSYQAEGSYEQYF
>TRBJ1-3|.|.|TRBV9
TGTGCCAGCAGCGTAGGGGTGACCTCTGGAAACACCATATATTTT
CASSVGVTSGNTIYF
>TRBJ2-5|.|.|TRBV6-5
TGTGCCAGCAGTTACGGGGGCGGGGAGACCCAGTACTTC
CASSYGGGETQYF
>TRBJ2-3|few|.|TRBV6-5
TGTGCCAGCAGTTACTCGAGATTGACACCTGCCGGTACGCAGTATTTT
CASSYSRLTPAGTQYF
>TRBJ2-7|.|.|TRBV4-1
TGCGCCAGCAGCCAAGGGGACGTCCTCTACGAGCAGTACTTC
CASSQGDVLYEQYF
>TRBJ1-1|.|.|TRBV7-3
TGTGCCAGCAGCGTACTGACAGGCTTGAACACTGAAGCTTTCTTT
CASSVLTGLNTEAFF
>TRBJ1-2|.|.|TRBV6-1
TGTGCCAGCAGTGAAGATAGAGGCAGGGCGTATGGCTACACCTTC
CASSEDRGRAYGYTF
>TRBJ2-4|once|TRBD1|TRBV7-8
TGTGCCAGCAGCCTCACCCCGGGACAGCGAGGACTAGCCAAAAACATTCAGTACTTC
CASSLTPGQRGLAKNIQYF
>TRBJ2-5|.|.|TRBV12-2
TGTGCAAGTCCCGTCGAACAAGAGACCCAGTACTTC
CASPVEQETQYF
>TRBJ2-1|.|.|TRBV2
TGTGCCAGCACCTCGAGGGAAATGGGGAATGAGCAGTTCTTC
CASTSREMGNEQFF
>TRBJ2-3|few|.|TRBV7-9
TGTGCCAGCAGCTTAGTTCTGAGCGGAGTGGGAACGCAGTATTTT
CASSLVLSGVGTQYF
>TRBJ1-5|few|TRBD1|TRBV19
TGTGCCAGTAGTAGAGGACAGGGCAATCAGCCCCAGCATTTT
CASSRGQGNQPQHF
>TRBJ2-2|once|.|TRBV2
TGTGCCATCCCGGGACCCCTCACCGGGGAGCTGTTTTTT
CAIPGPLTGELFF
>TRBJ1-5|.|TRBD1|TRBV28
TGTGCCAGCAGCCCAGACAGGGAGGCAGCGCCCCAGCATTTT
CASSPDREAAPQHF
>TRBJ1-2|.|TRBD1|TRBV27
TGTGCCAACAGTTTGAAGGACAGGGCTACGAATGGCTACACCTTC
CANSLKDRATNGYTF
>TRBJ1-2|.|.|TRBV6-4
TGTGCCAGCAGTGACTCGATCAGGAACAGGGTTGACTATGGCTACACCTTC
CASSDSIRNRVDYGYTF
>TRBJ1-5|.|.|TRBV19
TGTGCCAGTAGTATAGGCAGGGCAAGCAATCAGCCCCAGCATTTT
CASSIGRASNQPQHF
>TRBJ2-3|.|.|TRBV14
TGTGCCAGCAGCTCCCGGGGGGCGTGGTGGGCAGATACGCAGTATTTT
CASSSRGAWWADTQYF
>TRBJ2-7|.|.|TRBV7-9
TGTGCCAGCAGCTTAGTCGGGGGTTCGGAGCAGTACTTC
CASSLVGGSEQYF